This note documents a single T cell receptor (beta chain) sequence. Its antigen is not known. The data were obtained in a study of shared clonotypes between healthy human individuals. Deep-level settings were used for running the assay. Sequenced by immunoSEQ multiplex PCR; TCRdb stores in-frame clones only, minus some. The sample carries about 2.1 million clones, 90% to 95% recorded once. Study-level results: In a handful of donors, around 5% of naive CD4 clonotypes appeared in common.

Positively selected for CCR7, the CD45RO-negative cells used as naive CD8 cells excluded terminally differentiated effector memory CD45RA+ cells. The CDR3 extends over 16 amino acids. With 0 bases clipped from V and 1 base from J, the junction kept 4 bases outside the gene matches. Looked up from germline, CDR1 is MNHEY and CDR2 is SVGAGI. This rearrangement joins TRBV6-5 to TRBJ2-7, with 9 bases matching TRBD1. Sequences were obtained from naive CD8+ T cells from PBMCs. The sequence was collected from a man aged 18 to 30 in good health. Some clones in this sample may be carry-over from other donors' samples. The DNA for the CDR3 is TGTGCCAGCAGTTACTCGAGTGGGACAGGGTCCTACGAGCAGTACTTC. The encoded protein is CASSYSSGTGSYEQYF.